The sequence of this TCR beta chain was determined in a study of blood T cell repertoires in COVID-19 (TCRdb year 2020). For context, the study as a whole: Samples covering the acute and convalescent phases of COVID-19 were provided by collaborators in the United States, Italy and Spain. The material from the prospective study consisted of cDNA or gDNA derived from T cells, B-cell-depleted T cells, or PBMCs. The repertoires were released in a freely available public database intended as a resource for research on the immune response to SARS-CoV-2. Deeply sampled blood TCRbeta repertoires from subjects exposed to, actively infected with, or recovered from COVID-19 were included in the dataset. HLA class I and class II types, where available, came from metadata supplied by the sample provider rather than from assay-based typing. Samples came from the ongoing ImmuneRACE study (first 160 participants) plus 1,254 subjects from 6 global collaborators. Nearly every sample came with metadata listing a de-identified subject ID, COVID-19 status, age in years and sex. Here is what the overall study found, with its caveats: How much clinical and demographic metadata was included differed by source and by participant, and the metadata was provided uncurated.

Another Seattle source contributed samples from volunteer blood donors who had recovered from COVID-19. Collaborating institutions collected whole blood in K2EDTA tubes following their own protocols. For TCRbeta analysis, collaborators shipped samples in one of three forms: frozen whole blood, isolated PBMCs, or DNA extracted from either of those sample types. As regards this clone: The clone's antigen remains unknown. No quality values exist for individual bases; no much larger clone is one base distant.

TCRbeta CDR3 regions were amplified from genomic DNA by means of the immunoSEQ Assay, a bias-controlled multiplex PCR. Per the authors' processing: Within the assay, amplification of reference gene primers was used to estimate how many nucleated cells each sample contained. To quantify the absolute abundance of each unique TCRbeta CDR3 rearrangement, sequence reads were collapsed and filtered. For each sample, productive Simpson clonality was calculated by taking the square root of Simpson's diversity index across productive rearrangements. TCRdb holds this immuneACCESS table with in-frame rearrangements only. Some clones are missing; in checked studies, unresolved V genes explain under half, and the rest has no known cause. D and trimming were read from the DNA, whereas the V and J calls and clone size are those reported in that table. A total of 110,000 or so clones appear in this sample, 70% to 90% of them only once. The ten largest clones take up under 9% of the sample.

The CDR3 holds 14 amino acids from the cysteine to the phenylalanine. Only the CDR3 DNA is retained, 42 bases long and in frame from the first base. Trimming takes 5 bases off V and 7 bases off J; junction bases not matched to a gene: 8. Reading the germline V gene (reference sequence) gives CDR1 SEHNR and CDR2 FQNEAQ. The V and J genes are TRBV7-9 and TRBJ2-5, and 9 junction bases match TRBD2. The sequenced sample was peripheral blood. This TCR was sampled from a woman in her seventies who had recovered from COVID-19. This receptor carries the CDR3 CASSPLAGVGTQYF. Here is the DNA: TGTGCCAGCAGCCCCTTAGCGGGAGTCGGGACCCAGTACTTC.